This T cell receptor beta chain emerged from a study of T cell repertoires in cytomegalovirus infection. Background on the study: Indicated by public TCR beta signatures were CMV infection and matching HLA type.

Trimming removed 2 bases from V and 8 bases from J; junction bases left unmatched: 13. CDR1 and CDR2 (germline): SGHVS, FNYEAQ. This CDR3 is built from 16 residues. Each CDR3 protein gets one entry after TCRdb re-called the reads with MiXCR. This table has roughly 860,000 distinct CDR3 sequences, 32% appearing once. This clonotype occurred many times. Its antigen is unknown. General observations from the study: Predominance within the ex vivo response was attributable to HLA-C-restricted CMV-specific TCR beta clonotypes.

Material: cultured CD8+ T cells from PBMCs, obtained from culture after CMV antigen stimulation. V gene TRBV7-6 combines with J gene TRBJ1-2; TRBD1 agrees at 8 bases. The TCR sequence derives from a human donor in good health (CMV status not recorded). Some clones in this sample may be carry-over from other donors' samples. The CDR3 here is CASSLTGDRTGWGYTF. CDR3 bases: TGTGCCAGCAGCTTAACGGGGGACAGGACCGGTTGGGGCTACACCTTC.